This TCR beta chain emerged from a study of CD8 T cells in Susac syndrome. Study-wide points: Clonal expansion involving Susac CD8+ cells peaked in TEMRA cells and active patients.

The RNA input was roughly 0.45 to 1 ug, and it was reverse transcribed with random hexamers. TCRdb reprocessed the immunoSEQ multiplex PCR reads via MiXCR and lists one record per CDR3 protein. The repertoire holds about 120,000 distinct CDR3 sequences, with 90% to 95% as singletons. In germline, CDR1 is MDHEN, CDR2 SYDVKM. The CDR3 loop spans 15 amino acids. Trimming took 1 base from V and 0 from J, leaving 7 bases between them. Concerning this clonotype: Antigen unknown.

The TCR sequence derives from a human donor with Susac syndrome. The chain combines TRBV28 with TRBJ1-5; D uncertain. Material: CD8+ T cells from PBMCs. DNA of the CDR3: TGTGCCAGCAGTTTATTCCGGGGTAGCAATCAGCCCCAGCATTTT. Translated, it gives CASSLFRGSNQPQHF.